This T cell receptor (beta chain) appears in the sequencing data of a study of Tregs in tolerant kidney transplant recipients (dated by TCRdb to about 2019). At the level of the whole study: Transplants used related donors with nonmyeloablative bone marrow transplantation; mixed chimerism was transient in the human trials. TCRbeta sequencing was used in the study to identify donor-specific regulatory T cells before combined kidney and bone marrow transplantation, and the identified cells were then tracked after transplant.

For TCRbeta CDR3 sequencing, genomic DNA was extracted from sorted cells using the QIAGEN DNeasy Blood and Tissue Kit. High-throughput TCRbeta CDR3 sequencing, including PCR amplification with bias correction and internal controls, was performed commercially through immunoSEQ. From the authors' description of their analysis: Unique productive TCRbeta sequences were defined by CDR3 nucleotide sequence where primers matched, and otherwise by CDR3 amino acid sequence together with Vbeta and Jbeta genes. Sorting error was corrected by removing sequences shared between sorted populations at a frequency ratio of 2:1 or less, and the remaining shared sequences were assigned to the higher population. A sequence was defined as donor-reactive if the sequence was expanded at least 5-fold in CFSE-low cells compared with unstimulated cells and had a frequency of at least 0.01% in CFSE-low cells. Repertoire divergence was quantified by Jensen-Shannon divergence calculated from the top 100 TCRbeta sequences ranked by frequency. For any sample with multiple sequencing runs, sorting error was corrected in each run separately before the runs were pooled. TCRdb retrieved this table from immuneACCESS and kept in-frame rearrangements only. Not all clones are present; in checked studies, unresolved V genes account for under half, and no reason is known for the remainder. V and J calls and clone size are those listed in that table; D and trimming were worked out from the DNA. This sample comprises 98,000 or so clones, 90% of them detected only once. The top ten constitute roughly 0.31% of the sample.

On the study overall, not on this receptor specifically: Because the PCR primers were changed over time for some patients, nucleotide-level comparison could not be performed across the samples from those patients. Expanding Tregs with activated donor B cells appeared to identify the most biologically relevant and donor-specific TCRbeta repertoire. The study was limited by small patient numbers, and the findings need validation in larger populations and under other immunosuppression protocols. In tolerant patients, the expansion of donor-specific Tregs was greater than global Treg expansion, suggesting that the expansion was antigen-driven rather than nonspecific. Biological reproducibility was not examined directly, but technical replication error appeared to be minimal.

V trim: 5 bases; J trim: 0 bases; unmatched bases: 9. Taken from the germline V gene, the CDR1 and CDR2 loops are SGHTA and FQGNSA. The CDR3 covers 16 residues, taking in both the cysteine and the phenylalanine. CDR3 DNA is the only sequence kept; it has 48 bases, read in frame from the first base. The sample's time point, from its label and the paper: blood sample drawn before combined kidney and bone marrow transplant. Unstimulated Tregs (CD4+CD25+CD127-), CD4+ non-Tregs (CD4+CD25-), CD4 and CD8 cells were FACS-sorted from thawed PBMCs. The patients were several recipients of combined kidney and bone marrow transplants from the ITN036ST trial, and samples were available only for these trial subjects. Healthy control blood was processed by Ficoll density gradient to PBMCs and cryopreserved; patient PBMCs were collected before and after transplant. On this clone itself: Its antigen is unknown. Base qualities are not at hand, and no much larger clone is one base apart.

The chain employs TRBV7-2 and TRBJ2-7; 8 middle bases align to TRBD2. This receptor was taken from a human donor who received a combined kidney and bone marrow transplant. The sequenced sample was CD4+ T cells from blood, obtained before the transplant. The DNA sequence is TGTGCCAGCAGCCGGACTAGCCGCGGCCCCTCCTACGAGCAGTACTTC. Translated, this is CASSRTSRGPSYEQYF.